Below are 23 T cell receptor beta chains sequenced from a single sample in a study of blood T cell repertoires in COVID-19. TCRdb keeps only in-frame clones here, not all; method: immunoSEQ multiplex PCR. Among some 240,000 clones listed, roughly 90% were seen once. The sample was peripheral blood. The source is a man in his 60s with COVID-19, enrolled during active disease.

The V gene is TRBV19, the J gene TRBJ2-6, with a tentative D call TRBD1 (6 bases). Trimming cost V 5 bases and J 1 base, with 12 bases left between them. This CDR3 has 16 amino acids. Germline-derived CDR1 and CDR2 are LNHDA and SQIVND (reference sequence). The CDR3 spells CASSDRLRSGANVLTF. The CDR3 DNA is TGTGCCAGTAGTGACAGGCTGAGATCTGGGGCCAACGTCCTGACTTTC. Full variable domain (missing parts from reference TRBV19 and TRBJ2-6): DGGITQSPKYLFRKEGQNVTLSCEQNLNHDAMYWYRQDPGQGLRLIYYSQIVNDFQKGDIAEGYSVSREKKESFPLTVTSAQKNPTAFYLCASSDRLRSGANVLTFGAGSRLTVL.

The chain is built from TRBV10-1 and TRBJ1-1; D is unresolved. Germline loops: CDR1 WNHNN, CDR2 SYGVQD (reference sequence). The CDR3 length is 13 residues. V gave up 3 bases and J gave up 6 bases, with 11 bases separating them. CDR3 residues: CASSDSGLPEAFF. The CDR3 region has the DNA TGCGCCAGCAGTGACTCAGGATTGCCTGAAGCTTTCTTT.

J is TRBJ2-2 and V is TRBV25-1, with D tentatively TRBD1 (6 bases). The germline V gene encodes CDR1 MGHDK and CDR2 SYGVNS. The CDR3 sequence is 15 residues long. V was pared by 8 bases and J by 0 bases, with 13 bases between. This chain's CDR3 is CASSGTRPNTGELFF. Written as DNA, the CDR3 is TGTGCCAGCTCCGGGACACGACCGAACACCGGGGAGCTGTTTTTT.

CDR3 sequence reads: CSVALAGGGNQPQHF. CDR3 in DNA: TGCAGCGTTGCCCTCGCAGGGGGCGGCAATCAGCCCCAGCATTTT. The J gene is TRBJ1-5, the V gene TRBV29-1; 8 positions match TRBD1. Germline V gives CDR1 SQVTM, CDR2 ANQGSEA. Germline trimming cut 4 bases from V and 2 bases from J; bases unmatched to any gene: 7. The CDR3 runs to 15 residues.

The chain uses TRBV13 and TRBJ2-2; tentatively, D is TRBD2 (6 bases). V lost 0 bases to trimming and J lost 1 base, with 9 bases between them. The germline gives CDR1 PRHDT, CDR2 FYEKMQ (reference sequence). The CDR3 is 16 residues long. This chain's CDR3 is CASSLGWRGNTGELFF. CDR3 sequence (DNA): TGTGCCAGCAGCTTAGGTTGGCGGGGGAACACCGGGGAGCTGTTTTTT.

This chain links TRBV28 with TRBJ1-3, with 7 bases matching TRBD1. V lost 4 bases and J lost 0; bases outside the gene matches: 15. From germline, CDR1 is MDHEN and CDR2 SYDVKM. The length of the CDR3 is 19 residues. This CDR3 is CASSSQQGSLIFSGNTIYF. The CDR3 DNA follows: TGTGCCAGCAGTTCACAACAGGGGTCCTTAATTTTCTCTGGAAACACCATATATTTT.

The chain has TRBV7-8 and TRBJ1-5; the match to TRBD1 covers 7 bases. The CDR3 contains 14 residues. V shed 3 bases and J 2 bases; nucleotides not matched to a gene: 1. Germline CDR1 reads SGHVS; CDR2 reads FQNEAQ. CDR3 residues: CASSFDRGNQPQHF. Here the CDR3 DNA reads TGTGCCAGCAGCTTCGACAGGGGCAATCAGCCCCAGCATTTT.

The gene calls are TRBV4-3 and TRBJ2-3, with D maybe TRBD2 (5 bases). The CDR3 has 17 amino acids. CDR1 is LGHNA and CDR2 is YSLEER in the germline V gene. V was shortened by 4 bases and J by 0 bases, with 17 bases between the two germline ends. The CDR3 loop reads CASSPNPTRFSTDTQYF. The CDR3, as DNA: TGCGCCAGCAGCCCAAACCCCACTAGGTTTAGCACAGATACGCAGTATTTT.

The CDR3 is CASSLSPGITEAFF. The CDR3 DNA follows: TGTGCCAGCAGTTTATCCCCAGGGATCACTGAAGCTTTCTTT. The chain carries TRBV27 and TRBJ1-1; the D gene is possibly TRBD1 (5 bases). Trimming removed 0 bases at V and 4 bases at J, with 9 bases between. The germline CDR1 and CDR2 sequences are MNHEY and SMNVEV (reference sequence). This CDR3 comprises 14 residues.

The rearrangement links TRBV3-1 (or the pseudogene TRBV3-2) to TRBJ2-2, with TRBD2 identical over 12 bases. Germline V CDR1 and CDR2: LGHDT, YNNKEL (reference sequence). The CDR3 covers 15 residues. V gave up 4 bases and J gave up 4 bases; unmatched junction bases: 1. The CDR3 DNA reads TGTGCCAGCAGCCGGACTAGCGGGGCCACCGGGGAGCTGTTTTTT. Its translation is CASSRTSGATGELFF.

This chain uses TRBV5-1 with TRBJ2-7; TRBD1 matches 7 bases. The CDR3 totals 13 residues. V shed 0 bases, J shed 7 bases, and the junction held 4 bases outside the gene matches. Germline lookup yields CDR1 SGHRS and CDR2 YFSETQ. CDR3: CASSLEGAEEQYF. In DNA, the CDR3 is TGCGCCAGCAGCTTGGAGGGGGCGGAGGAGCAGTACTTC.

The rearrangement links TRBV14 to TRBJ2-2; D is unresolved. The germline CDR1 and CDR2 sequences are SGHDN and FVKESK. The CDR3 loop spans 12 amino acids. V dropped 4 bases and J dropped 5 bases, with 5 bases sitting between them. In DNA, the CDR3 is TGTGCCAGCAGCCGGCGGACCGGGGAGCTGTTTTTT. This codes for CASSRRTGELFF.

A note on this clone: This sample includes further DNA sequences coding for the same CDR3. This rearrangement joins TRBV19 to TRBJ1-2; 9 bases line up with TRBD1. Germline-derived CDR1 and CDR2 are LNHDA and SQIVND (reference sequence). Trimming at V came to 4 bases and at J to 5 bases, leaving 5 bases not matched to a gene. The length of the CDR3 is 14 residues. The CDR3 protein is CASSRTGTGYGYTF. The CDR3, as DNA: TGTGCCAGTAGTAGAACCGGGACAGGGTATGGCTACACCTTC.

In DNA form, the CDR3 reads TGCGCCAGCAACCGGGGCACCGGGGAGCTGTTTTTT. Its protein product is CASNRGTGELFF. The gene calls are TRBV5-1 and TRBJ2-2, with D possibly matching TRBD2 (5 bases). Germline V lookup: CDR1 SGHRS, CDR2 YFSETQ. This CDR3 comprises 12 residues. Trimming pared 6 bases from V and 4 bases from J, leaving 7 bases between.

The CDR3 nucleotides are TGTGCCAGCAGCTTGGGCGGGAAGGCCTACGAGCAGTACTTC. Translated, it gives CASSLGGKAYEQYF. The J gene is TRBJ2-7, the V gene TRBV5-6, with D maybe TRBD2 (6 bases). The CDR3 is 14 residues long. Germline values: CDR1 SGHDT, CDR2 YYEEEE. V was pared by 0 bases and J by 2 bases, with 9 bases between.

This clone has a handful of counts. CDR3: CASSSGQGSSPLHF. The CDR3 region has the DNA TGTGCCAGCAGTTCAGGACAGGGAAGTTCACCCCTCCACTTT. The chain combines TRBV6-5 with TRBJ1-6; TRBD1 matches at 8 bases. CDR3 size: 14 residues. V lost 4 bases, J lost 9 bases, and 5 bases stayed unmatched. Germline V gene data show CDR1 as MNHEY and CDR2 as SVGAGI.

The chain joins TRBV27 to TRBJ2-7; perhaps TRBD2 as D (7 bases). The V and J ends lost 7 bases and 7 bases respectively, with 26 bases between them. In germline, CDR1 is MNHEY, CDR2 SMNVEV (reference sequence). The CDR3 loop spans 16 amino acids. This CDR3 reads CASNGGAGAPLGEQYF. CDR3 DNA sequence: TGTGCCAGCAATGGTGGGGCGGGGGCTCCGCTGGGAGAGCAGTACTTC.

The V gene is TRBV5-1, the J gene TRBJ2-2, with D perhaps matching TRBD1 (6 bases). From germline, CDR1 is SGHRS and CDR2 YFSETQ. The V and J ends lost 4 bases and 2 bases respectively, with 9 bases between them. The CDR3 runs 14 residues. CDR3 in DNA: TGCGCCAGCAGCGCCGGGACAAACACCGGGGAGCTGTTTTTT. Amino acid sequence: CASSAGTNTGELFF.

This clone was recorded only once. The V and J genes are TRBV9 and TRBJ1-5; D is uncertain. Germline V gene lookup returns CDR1 SGDLS and CDR2 YYNGEE. The V gene lost 0 bases and the J gene lost 2 bases, with 6 bases spanning the gap. The CDR3 loop spans 14 amino acids. CDR3: CASSVGGGNQPQHF. CDR3 nucleotides: TGTGCCAGCAGCGTAGGCGGCGGCAATCAGCCCCAGCATTTT. The variable domain in full, completed from reference TRBV9 and TRBJ1-5, reads DSGVTQTPKHLITATGQRVTLRCSPRSGDLSVYWYQQSLDQGLQFLIQYYNGEERAKGNILERFSAQQFPDLHSELNLSSLELGDSALYFCASSVGGGNQPQHFGDGTRLSIL.

The chain carries TRBV27 and TRBJ2-1; 13 positions match TRBD2. With V trimmed by 5 bases and J by 6 bases, 7 bases remained unmatched. Germline CDR1 MNHEY, CDR2 SMNVEV (reference sequence). CDR3 size: 16 residues. In nucleotides, the CDR3 is TGTGCCAGCAGTACACGGGGACTAGCGGGAATCAATGAGCAGTTCTTC. This codes for CASSTRGLAGINEQFF.

The chain links TRBV16 to TRBJ2-1; D may be TRBD1 (6 bases). There are 15 residues in the CDR3. Trimming took 0 bases from V and 6 from J, leaving 12 bases between them. Looked up from germline, CDR1 is KGHSY and CDR2 is FQNENV. The CDR3 region has the DNA TGTGCCAGCAGCCAATCGTACAGGGAATTCAATGAGCAGTTCTTC. Translating gives CASSQSYREFNEQFF.

The V gene is TRBV18, the J gene TRBJ2-7, with D unresolved. The CDR3 loop spans 15 amino acids. From germline, CDR1 is KGHSH and CDR2 LQKENI. V was pared by 0 bases and J by 2 bases, with 11 bases between. The DNA of the CDR3 is TGTGCCAGCTCACCACCAACAACGAATACCTACGAGCAGTACTTC. Its translation is CASSPPTTNTYEQYF.

The V gene is TRBV2, the J gene TRBJ1-5; 9 nucleotides line up with TRBD1. CDR1 and CDR2 from the germline V gene are SNHLY and FYNNEI. The CDR3 totals 14 residues. V lost 5 bases and J lost 5; bases outside the gene matches: 4. CDR3 amino acids: CASSRDREDQPQHF. CDR3 sequence (DNA): TGTGCCAGCAGTCGGGACAGGGAGGATCAGCCCCAGCATTTT. Variable domain in full (rest from reference TRBV2 and TRBJ1-5): EPEVTQTPSHQVTQMGQEVILRCVPISNHLYFYWYRQILGQKVEFLVSFYNNEISEKSEIFDDQFSVERPDGSNFTLKIRSTKLEDSAMYFCASSRDREDQPQHFGDGTRLSIL.